The rows below give T cell receptor beta chains drawn from one sample of a study of blood T cell repertoires in COVID-19. TCRdb keeps only in-frame clones here, not all; method: immunoSEQ multiplex PCR. In the table there are about 110,000 clones, around 87% of which are singletons. Specimen: peripheral blood. These receptors were taken from a woman of 80 years or more with acute or convalescent COVID-19. Each CDR3 is given with its conserved first and last residue. D genes are given only for firm matches. The size field is filled for only some rows; it gives once, few, many or a size class.

abundance	d_gene	v_gene	j_gene	CDR3aa	CDR3nt
once	TRBD1	TRBV6-1	TRBJ2-3	CASSETPPQGVRVSDTQYF	TGTGCCAGCAGTGAAACCCCCCCACAGGGGGTCAGAGTATCAGATACGCAGTATTTT
once	TRBD1	TRBV10-3	TRBJ2-7	CAARPGQGRAEQYF	TGTGCCGCCCGTCCGGGACAGGGGAGAGCCGAGCAGTACTTC
NA	TRBD1	TRBV14	TRBJ2-7	CASSPQGISYEQYF	TGTGCCAGCAGCCCACAGGGGATCTCCTACGAGCAGTACTTC
NA	NA	TRBV9	TRBJ2-3	CASEGGQPDTQYF	TGTGCCAGCGAGGGGGGACAGCCAGATACGCAGTATTTT
NA	TRBD2	TRBV7-9	TRBJ2-7	CASSPGLAGWEQYF	TGTGCCAGCAGCCCCGGACTAGCGGGGTGGGAGCAGTACTTC
NA	TRBD1	TRBV7-2	TRBJ1-2	CASSLRDREGYGYTF	TGTGCCAGCAGCTTACGGGACAGGGAAGGATATGGCTACACCTTC
NA	TRBD1	TRBV12-3/TRBV12-4	TRBJ1-2	CASSGTANYGYTF	TGTGCCAGCAGCGGGACAGCAAACTATGGCTACACCTTC
NA	NA	TRBV6-1	TRBJ1-6	CASSEANRFRDF	TGTGCCAGCAGTGAAGCGAACAGGTTTCGCGACTTT
NA	TRBD1	TRBV4-3	TRBJ1-6	CASSQGQGANSPLHF	TGCGCCAGCAGCCAAGGCCAGGGGGCAAATTCACCCCTCCACTTT
NA	NA	TRBV9	TRBJ1-1	CASSIGGLNTEAFF	TGTGCCAGCAGCATTGGAGGCCTCAACACTGAAGCTTTCTTT
NA	TRBD1	TRBV9	TRBJ2-7	CASSVGTGGPTYEQYF	TGTGCCAGCAGCGTAGGGACAGGGGGCCCCACCTACGAGCAGTACTTC
NA	TRBD2	TRBV7-2	TRBJ2-1	CASSLWGLAGVEQFF	TGTGCCAGCAGCTTATGGGGACTAGCGGGGGTTGAGCAGTTCTTC
NA	NA	TRBV4-1	TRBJ2-2	CASSQGGPGELFF	TGCGCCAGCAGCCAAGGTGGGCCCGGGGAGCTGTTTTTT
once	TRBD1	TRBV6-1	TRBJ1-2	CASSESQGGGYTF	TGTGCCAGCAGTGAATCACAGGGGGGTGGCTACACCTTC
NA	TRBD2	TRBV2	TRBJ2-3	CASSGQRGGTDTQYF	TGTGCCAGCAGTGGGCAGCGGGGGGGCACAGATACGCAGTATTTT
NA	NA	TRBV5-4	TRBJ2-1	CASSTGGAGAINEQFF	TGTGCCAGCAGCACTGGAGGGGCGGGGGCCATCAATGAGCAGTTCTTC